The 7 T cell receptor beta chains listed next were all sequenced from one sample in a study of a mutant IDH1 vaccine in newly diagnosed glioma (dated by TCRdb to 2020 to 2022). What this sample's time point label stands for: baseline, week 1 (first vaccination visit). The treatment or condition label, read with the paper, signifies: pre-vaccination baseline after standard-of-care therapy. Library prep was done by the immunoSEQ multiplex PCR assay. Held by TCRdb, this immuneACCESS table contains in-frame sequences only and omits some clones. Under half of the omission traces to an unresolved V gene where checked; the cause of the rest is unknown. The sample profile shows tens of thousands of clones; approximately 89% of them were found once. The top ten constitute around 10% of the sample. The starting material was PBMCs, obtained from a glioma patient treated with radiotherapy, temozolomide or both. Source of these receptors: a young man with glioma.

The chain employs TRBV11-3 and TRBJ2-2; D not certain. The germline V gene has CDR1 SGHNT and CDR2 YENEEA. The CDR3 length is 13 residues. Trimming took 2 bases from V and 13 from J, leaving 14 bases between them. DNA of the CDR3: TGTGCCAGCAGCTTAAGGCCTTTGAGTTGGCTGTTTTTT. Amino acid sequence: CASSLRPLSWLFF.

This sequence joins TRBV10-3 and TRBJ2-7; 7 bases are a match to TRBD2. Germline assignment: CDR1 ENHRY and CDR2 SYGVKD. The CDR3 length is 14 residues. Trimming removed 10 bases from V and 2 bases from J; junction bases left unmatched: 11. CDR3 protein: CASASSGNTYEQYF. The CDR3 bases are TGTGCCAGCGCTTCTAGCGGAAATACCTACGAGCAGTACTTC.

About this clone itself: The identical CDR3 is also encoded by other nucleotide sequences in the sample. The chain combines TRBV6-1 with TRBJ2-7; unclear D gene. The CDR3 has 11 residues. V was clipped by 1 base and J by 7 bases, with 5 bases between them. Germline V lookup: CDR1 MNHNS, CDR2 SASEGT. The chain's CDR3 is CASSEGGEQYF. The DNA for the CDR3 is TGTGCCAGCAGTGAAGGTGGGGAGCAGTACTTC.

The V and J genes are TRBV19 and TRBJ2-3; D gene unclear. Germline-derived CDR1 and CDR2 are LNHDA and SQIVND (reference sequence). The CDR3 has 14 amino acids. V lost 2 bases and J lost 2, with 8 bases in between. CDR3 nucleotide sequence: TGTGCCAGTAGTATAACAGTTTCCACAGATACGCAGTATTTT. Its protein is CASSITVSTDTQYF.

Relative to its sample, this clone is medium-sized (0.01 to 0.1%). The chain couples TRBV20-1 to TRBJ2-1, with D uncertain. CDR1 is DFQATT, CDR2 SNEGSKA, per germline (reference sequence). V lost 5 bases and J 5 bases, leaving 7 bases between the germline ends. The CDR3 length is 11 residues. The CDR3 DNA reads as TGCAGTGCTCAATTTAACAATGAGCAGTTCTTC. Its translation is CSAQFNNEQFF.

CDR3 nucleotides: TGTGCCAGCAGGGAGGAGTCGGAGACCCAGTACTTC. Translated: CASREESETQYF. This rearrangement joins TRBV2 to TRBJ2-5, with D perhaps TRBD2 (5 bases). V was trimmed by 6 bases and J by 5 bases, leaving 10 bases between them. The length of the CDR3 is 12 residues. Germline assignment: CDR1 SNHLY and CDR2 FYNNEI.

The chain carries TRBV7-9 and TRBJ2-3, with D maybe TRBD1 (6 bases). Trimming left V 6 bases short and J 5 bases short, with 12 bases between. The CDR3 has 13 amino acids. Germline V gives CDR1 SEHNR, CDR2 FQNEAQ (reference sequence). The CDR3: CASRFTGLDTQYF. The DNA of the CDR3 is TGTGCCAGCAGGTTTACAGGGCTAGATACGCAGTATTTT.